The rows below give T cell receptor beta chains drawn from one sample of a study of blood T cell repertoires in COVID-19. The assay was immunoSEQ multiplex PCR, and TCRdb's table has in-frame clones only and misses some. The profile covers 150,000 to 200,000 clones, with roughly 80% appearing a single time and around 5.2% taken by the ten largest. Source material: peripheral blood. The source is a woman in her twenties or thirties with acute or convalescent COVID-19. The CDR3 runs from the conserved cysteine through the conserved F or W. D genes are given only for firm matches. Clone size is not always given. Where it is, it says once, few, many or a class for expanded clones.

J gene: TRBJ1-2; V gene: TRBV25-1; D gene: -; clone size: few; CDR3 protein: CASSDSGSNYGYTF; CDR3 DNA: TGTGCCAGCAGTGACTCCGGGTCTAACTATGGCTACACCTTC
J gene: TRBJ2-7; V gene: TRBV6-1; D gene: TRBD1; clone size: -; CDR3 protein: CASSEAGTGVVQYF; CDR3 DNA: TGTGCCAGCAGTGAAGCGGGGACAGGGGTCGTCCAGTACTTC
J gene: TRBJ1-2; V gene: TRBV4-3; D gene: -; clone size: -; CDR3 protein: CASSQGSTGVYGYTF; CDR3 DNA: TGCGCCAGCAGCCAAGGATCGACGGGGGTCTATGGCTACACCTTC
J gene: TRBJ2-2; V gene: TRBV27; D gene: TRBD2; clone size: -; CDR3 protein: CASSLLRLAGSRGVTGELFF; CDR3 DNA: TGTGCCAGCAGTTTACTTAGGCTAGCGGGAAGTCGCGGCGTCACCGGGGAGCTGTTTTTT
J gene: TRBJ1-4; V gene: TRBV2; D gene: -; clone size: -; CDR3 protein: CASRRLNEKLFF; CDR3 DNA: TGTGCCAGCAGGAGACTGAATGAAAAACTGTTTTTT
J gene: TRBJ2-7; V gene: TRBV2; D gene: -; clone size: -; CDR3 protein: CASRPWDTHYEQYF; CDR3 DNA: TGTGCCAGCAGGCCCTGGGACACCCACTACGAGCAGTACTTC
J gene: TRBJ1-5; V gene: TRBV27; D gene: -; clone size: -; CDR3 protein: CASSVQGYSNQPQHF; CDR3 DNA: TGTGCCAGCAGTGTTCAGGGATATAGCAATCAGCCCCAGCATTTT
J gene: TRBJ2-3; V gene: TRBV18; D gene: TRBD1; clone size: -; CDR3 protein: CASSPMTGGTDTQYF; CDR3 DNA: TGTGCCAGCTCACCCATGACAGGGGGCACAGATACGCAGTATTTT
J gene: TRBJ2-7; V gene: TRBV5-1; D gene: -; clone size: -; CDR3 protein: CASSLGGSSYEQYF; CDR3 DNA: TGCGCCAGCAGCTTGGGCGGTAGCTCCTACGAGCAGTACTTC
J gene: TRBJ2-1; V gene: TRBV6-4; D gene: -; clone size: -; CDR3 protein: CASSDKGDYNEQFF; CDR3 DNA: TGTGCCAGCAGTGACAAGGGGGACTACAATGAGCAGTTCTTC
J gene: TRBJ1-1; V gene: TRBV7-9; D gene: -; clone size: -; CDR3 protein: CASSPQGWPTEAFF; CDR3 DNA: TGTGCCAGCAGCCCACAGGGTTGGCCCACTGAAGCTTTCTTT
J gene: TRBJ1-6; V gene: TRBV7-3; D gene: TRBD1; clone size: -; CDR3 protein: CASSQGQGNSPLHF; CDR3 DNA: TGTGCCAGCAGCCAAGGACAGGGTAATTCACCCCTCCACTTT
J gene: TRBJ2-1; V gene: TRBV10-3; D gene: TRBD1; clone size: -; CDR3 protein: CAISERSRGSSYNEQFF; CDR3 DNA: TGTGCCATCAGTGAAAGAAGCAGGGGGAGCTCCTACAATGAGCAGTTCTTC
J gene: TRBJ2-7; V gene: TRBV5-1; D gene: TRBD2; clone size: -; CDR3 protein: CASSPGTSGTLGEQYF; CDR3 DNA: TGCGCCAGCAGCCCTGGGACTAGCGGGACCTTGGGAGAGCAGTACTTC
J gene: TRBJ2-3; V gene: TRBV6-5; D gene: TRBD2; clone size: -; CDR3 protein: CASSYSWTSGAQYF; CDR3 DNA: TGTGCCAGCAGTTATTCCTGGACTAGCGGGGCGCAGTATTTT
J gene: TRBJ2-3; V gene: TRBV7-2; D gene: TRBD2; clone size: -; CDR3 protein: CASSLSGGLTDTQYF; CDR3 DNA: TGTGCCAGCAGCTTAAGCGGGGGGTTAACAGATACGCAGTATTTT
J gene: TRBJ2-1; V gene: TRBV9; D gene: TRBD1; clone size: -; CDR3 protein: CASRDMTGDNEQFF; CDR3 DNA: TGTGCCAGCAGAGACATGACAGGGGACAATGAGCAGTTCTTC
J gene: TRBJ2-2; V gene: TRBV11-3; D gene: -; clone size: -; CDR3 protein: CASTANAGELFF; CDR3 DNA: TGTGCCAGCACAGCGAATGCCGGGGAGCTGTTTTTT
J gene: TRBJ1-3; V gene: TRBV4-1; D gene: -; clone size: -; CDR3 protein: CASSQVQADGNTIYF; CDR3 DNA: TGCGCCAGCAGCCAAGTACAGGCGGATGGAAACACCATATATTTT
J gene: TRBJ1-2; V gene: TRBV5-4; D gene: TRBD1; clone size: once; CDR3 protein: CASSSSGTGGYGYTF; CDR3 DNA: TGTGCCAGCAGCTCATCCGGGACAGGGGGCTATGGCTACACCTTC
J gene: TRBJ1-1; V gene: TRBV7-2; D gene: TRBD1; clone size: few; CDR3 protein: CASSSQGETEAFF; CDR3 DNA: TGTGCCAGCAGCTCACAGGGGGAGACTGAAGCTTTCTTT
J gene: TRBJ2-5; V gene: TRBV27; D gene: TRBD2; clone size: -; CDR3 protein: CASSLASGRPETQYF; CDR3 DNA: TGTGCCAGCAGTTTAGCTAGCGGGAGACCGGAGACCCAGTACTTC
J gene: TRBJ2-1; V gene: TRBV19; D gene: TRBD1; clone size: -; CDR3 protein: CASRDETGTGGRNEQFF; CDR3 DNA: TGTGCCAGTAGGGACGAGACCGGGACAGGGGGCCGAAATGAGCAGTTCTTC
J gene: TRBJ1-1; V gene: TRBV2; D gene: -; clone size: -; CDR3 protein: CASSVAGLNTEAFF; CDR3 DNA: TGTGCCAGCAGTGTTGCGGGACTGAACACTGAAGCTTTCTTT
J gene: TRBJ1-1; V gene: TRBV15; D gene: -; clone size: few; CDR3 protein: CALGSDHTEAFF; CDR3 DNA: TGTGCGCTTGGCTCTGATCACACTGAAGCTTTCTTT
J gene: TRBJ1-4; V gene: TRBV30; D gene: TRBD1; clone size: -; CDR3 protein: CAWGQGPEKLFF; CDR3 DNA: TGTGCCTGGGGACAGGGCCCTGAAAAACTGTTTTTT
J gene: TRBJ1-4; V gene: TRBV5-6; D gene: -; clone size: -; CDR3 protein: CASSSPSGRPNEKLFF; CDR3 DNA: TGTGCCAGCAGCTCACCTTCCGGCAGGCCAAATGAAAAACTGTTTTTT